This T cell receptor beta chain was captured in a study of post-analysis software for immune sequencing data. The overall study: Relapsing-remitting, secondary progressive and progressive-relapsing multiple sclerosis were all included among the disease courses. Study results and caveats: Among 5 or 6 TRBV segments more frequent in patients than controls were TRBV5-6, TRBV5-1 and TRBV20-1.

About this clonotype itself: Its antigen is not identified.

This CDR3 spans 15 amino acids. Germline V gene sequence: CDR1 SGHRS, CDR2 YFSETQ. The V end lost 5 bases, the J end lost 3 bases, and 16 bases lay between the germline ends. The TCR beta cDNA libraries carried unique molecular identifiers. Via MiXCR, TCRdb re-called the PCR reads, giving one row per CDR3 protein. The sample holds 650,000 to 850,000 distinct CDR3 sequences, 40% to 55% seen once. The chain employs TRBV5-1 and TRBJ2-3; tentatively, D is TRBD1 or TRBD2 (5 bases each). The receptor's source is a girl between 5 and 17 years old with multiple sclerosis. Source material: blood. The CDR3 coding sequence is TGCGCCAGCAGTAATCGGCAGGGAGAGACAGATACGCAGTATTTT. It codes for CASSNRQGETDTQYF.